This T cell receptor beta chain originates from a study of cytomegalovirus exposure and HLA in healthy donors (dated by TCRdb to the late 2010s). In the study overall: An earlier analysis of 587 of the donors reported about 260 Gb of sequence data and some 110 million unique TCR beta sequences obtained from around 190 million T cells. The aim of the study was to test whether cataloging public T cell receptors could identify signatures of past pathogen exposure. Roughly 5 DR-DQ haplotypes were handled as single units for association and clustering, since linkage in the cohort was strong. High-throughput TCR immunosequencing, statistical association of individual TCRs with disease status, and machine learning were combined to predict cytomegalovirus infection status. HLA typing covered class I and class II loci at four-digit resolution. Every repertoire in the discovery cohort had been generated on one and the same sequencing platform. A later analysis re-examined previously published TCR beta repertoires from several hundred donors and added high-resolution HLA genotyping to investigate patterns of TCR occurrence. Among the roughly 370 genotyped donors, roughly 80% belonged to the genetic ancestry cluster associated with self-reported Caucasian donors. Typing coverage varied by locus: roughly 620-640 donors for A, B, C, DRB1 and DQB1; 500 to 550 for DQA1; nearly 610 for DPA1; some 470 for DPB1. In addition to the first cohort of 650 to 800 subjects, a separate validation cohort of 130 or so different subjects was used. Using immunosequencing, the study profiled T cell repertoires from fewer than 850 subjects and related those repertoires to cytomegalovirus serostatus. Rather than drawing on any new phenotypic data, the later analysis identified candidate immune exposures from TCR beta sequences and the way those sequences occurred across donors. In an earlier analysis of over 550 of the donors, high-throughput TCR beta sequencing was used to judge whether each TCR beta V gene segment behaved as functional or pseudogenic. About 280 gigabases of sequencing data and 70 million to 85 million unique TCR sequences were included in an early release covering 550 to 800 HLA-typed donors. Donor age, sex, ethnicity and CMV serostatus were compiled together with the repertoire data. On average, 235,054 unique TCR beta nucleotide sequences were sequenced per donor among 398 genotyped donors of the cohort, with roughly 19% of those sequences being non-productive. In a later genetic analysis, genome-wide SNP genotypes for about three fifths of the roughly 670 donors were used, and that subset was treated as a discovery cohort. Results the study describes overall, beyond this receptor: Several of the top co-occurrence clusters appeared to be linked to parvovirus B19, influenza, CMV and Epstein-Barr virus, according to a later analysis. In a later analysis, the rate of TCR association differed among HLA loci, with DRB1 alleles having the most associated TCRs and HLA-C alleles having the fewest. A further reported finding was that TCR beta sequences accurately predicted the HLA-A and HLA-B alleles for most subjects in the first cohort. In a later analysis, HLA-associated TCR beta chains showed more clonal expansion and lower generation probabilities than non-associated chains that were equally common. Presence/absence analyses assumed roughly uniform sequencing depth across donors, an assumption that may not hold. The only immune exposure information available for the cohort was CMV serostatus. In vitro tests confirmed that a few of the cytomegalovirus-associated TCR beta chains recognize cytomegalovirus antigens. Correlated functional status among segregating V segments might reflect linkage disequilibrium, but an unknown experimental factor could not be ruled out. It was suggested by the authors that the approach could potentially be generalized to other disease states and immunological phenotypes. The classifier was reported to diagnose cytomegalovirus status with high specificity and sensitivity in both the original and validation cohorts. Compared with the approximately 720-donor mean, donors in an Asian-associated ancestry cluster had fewer N-insertions in productive TCRs, according to a later genetic analysis. A later analysis found that most CMV-associated TCR beta chains appeared HLA-restricted, with HLA associations seemingly driven largely by CMV exposure. A total of 150 or so TCR beta chains were listed by the study as associated with cytomegalovirus. Only TCR beta chains were sequenced in this cohort, and the absence of alpha or paired-chain data limited detectable features. Because HLA typing was unavailable for some donors at each locus, only the typed subset was used in association tests. Specific HLA alleles were associated with 15,000 to 20,000 TCR beta sequences at a false discovery rate of 0.05 in a later analysis. In an earlier analysis of 500 to 650 of the donors, most TCR beta V segments appeared in productive rearrangements about 87% or about 30% of the time, broadly matching IMGT annotations. Seventeen rarely observed V segments, including chromosome 9 orphons, were excluded from the earlier analysis of about 500 of the donors because counts were too low. V-gene and J-gene trimming of TCR beta chains was associated with a missense DCLRE1C variant in a later genetic analysis, and the association was replicated in an independent cohort. Because the 87-base-pair reads could not distinguish some IMGT-functional V segments, including TRBV6-2 and TRBV6-3, those segments were excluded. Assigning TCR associations to individual alleles was difficult when HLA alleles, especially DR and DQ, strongly co-occurred. A cluster of highly shared sequence variants was judged likely to be a technical artifact of the sequencing pipeline. Most TCR sequences were seen in very few donors, while some public TCRs were found in many individuals.

Library prep was done by the immunoSEQ multiplex PCR assay. A mixture of 60 forward primers for TCR Vbeta segments and 13 reverse primers for TCR Jbeta segments was used in the multiplex PCR. The CDR3 region of rearranged TCR beta genes was amplified from genomic DNA with a multiplex PCR assay. The Illumina HiSeq System was used to sequence the amplified TCR beta libraries as 87-base-pair reads. The original pipeline was this. A later analysis tallied around 82 million unique TCR beta chains across the 666 repertoires, and about 12 million of those chains were shared by two or more donors. A nearest-neighbor algorithm error-corrected the raw reads and collapsed the reads into unique sequences, merging closely related sequences to remove PCR and sequencing errors. V, D and J gene segments were assigned by aligning CDR3 sequences to IMGT reference sequences. For a sequence to be retained, a match of at least six nucleotides was required to both a V gene segment and a J gene segment. Rearrangements were called productive when the CDR3 lacked stop codons and stayed in frame with V and J; all others were non-productive. CDR3 was defined according to IMGT convention as the region running from the second conserved V-encoded cysteine to the conserved J-encoded phenylalanine. The earlier analysis of about 590 of the donors excluded sequences that lacked an unambiguous match to a single V gene segment. An earlier analysis of 500 to 700 of the donors classified V segments as functional when productive rearrangements were above 56.7% and as segregating when the standard deviation between donors was above 5%. A statistical classification framework was developed to diagnose cytomegalovirus status using the catalog of TCR beta chain sequences. In a later analysis, TCR nucleotide sequences were compared against IMGT/GENE-DB human TR gene sequences so that V and J genes could be assigned. A later analysis assigned CDR3 sequences and most-parsimonious VDJ recombination scenarios with the TCRdist pipeline. In a later analysis, every TCR beta chain was defined by the combination of its CDR3 amino acid sequence and its V-gene family, and reads without a unique V-gene family were dropped. A later analysis removed 450 to 600 highly shared, low-generation-probability nucleotide sequences to deal with suspected cross-contamination and a sequencing artifact. For each public chain, a later analysis derived a clonal expansion index from normalized ranks of inferred template counts within each repertoire. In a later analysis, generation probabilities were computed with a VDJ recombination model fitted to out-of-frame rearrangements, and the resulting probabilities were checked against IGoR. Hypergeometric tests were used in a later analysis to score TCR-TCR, TCR-HLA and TCR-CMV co-occurrence, with a repertoire-size bias correction applied to the TCR pairs. To estimate false discovery rates, a later analysis permuted the HLA or CMV assignments 20 times. A later analysis grouped co-occurring TCRs with DBSCAN, adding TCRdist sequence similarity when clustering within HLA-allele-positive subsets. Repertoires with fewer than 30,000 or more than 120,000 public chains were left out of co-occurrence clustering, as were four to six repertoires with anomalous nucleotide sharing. TCRdb provides this immuneACCESS table in a form limited to in-frame rearrangements. Some clones are lacking; in checked studies, under half of them reflect an unresolved V gene, and why the rest are absent is not known. The V and J calls and the clone size are those of that table, but D and trimming were determined from the DNA. For this sample the table gives more than 95,000 clones, of which roughly 77% were detected only once. Roughly 5% of the sample is taken by the ten largest.

Points on this clone: Which antigen it targets is not known. No much larger clonotype is one base removed from it; base qualities were not supplied.

Its CDR3 holds 15 amino acids, cysteine through phenylalanine. Only the CDR3 DNA is retained, 45 bases long and in frame from the first base. The junction carries 14 bases between V and J, which are trimmed by 4 bases and 2 bases respectively. CDR1 and CDR2 were assigned from the germline V gene as SGDLS and YYNGEE. The cohort consisted of approximately 690 healthy bone marrow donors. At the time of sampling, every cohort member was nominally healthy, though immune exposures that went unrecorded were likely present. The donor tested CMV seropositive, placing the donor among the 289 seropositive members of the cohort. Every donor gave a peripheral blood sample, and the peripheral blood mononuclear cells from that sample were used for TCR beta sequencing. Genomic DNA extraction from the blood cell samples was performed with the Qiagen DNeasy Blood Extraction Kit.

Sequencing was carried out using PBMCs. The clonotype originates from a man aged 50-59 years in good health and CMV-seropositive. The chain couples TRBV9 to TRBJ2-3; the D gene lacks a confident call. The sequenced DNA is TGTGCCAGCAGCTCGAGCACCTTCCCCACAGATACGCAGTATTTT. Its translation reads: CASSSSTFPTDTQYF.